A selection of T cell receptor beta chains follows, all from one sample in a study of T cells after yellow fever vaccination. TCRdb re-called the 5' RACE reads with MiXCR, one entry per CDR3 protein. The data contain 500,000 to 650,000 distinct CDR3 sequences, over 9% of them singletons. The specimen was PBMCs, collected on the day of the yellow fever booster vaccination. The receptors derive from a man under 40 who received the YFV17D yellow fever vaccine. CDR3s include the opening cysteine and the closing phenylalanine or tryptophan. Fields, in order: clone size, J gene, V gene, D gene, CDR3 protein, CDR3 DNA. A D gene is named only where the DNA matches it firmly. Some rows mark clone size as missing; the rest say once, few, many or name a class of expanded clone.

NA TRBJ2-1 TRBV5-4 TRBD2 CASTFAGGAYNEQFF TGTGCCAGCACGTTCGCGGGGGGGGCCTACAATGAGCAGTTCTTC
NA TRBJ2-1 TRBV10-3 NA CAISEPRTGIINEQFF TGTGCCATCAGTGAACCCCGGACCGGGATCATCAATGAGCAGTTCTTC
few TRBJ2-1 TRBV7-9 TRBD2 CASSSGTIANEQFF TGTGCCAGCAGCTCCGGGACTATCGCCAATGAGCAGTTCTTC
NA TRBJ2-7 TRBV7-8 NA CASTGGFEQYF TGTGCCAGCACAGGGGGGTTCGAGCAGTACTTC
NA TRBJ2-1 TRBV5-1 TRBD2 CASSLDPGGPYNEQFF TGCGCCAGCAGCTTGGACCCGGGAGGGCCGTACAATGAGCAGTTCTTC
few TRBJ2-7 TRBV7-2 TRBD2 CASSFQAGVRNEQYF TGTGCCAGCAGCTTCCAGGCGGGAGTAAGGAACGAGCAGTACTTC
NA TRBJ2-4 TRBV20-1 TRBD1 CSARAGTGAKNIQYF TGCAGTGCTAGAGCGGGGACAGGGGCCAAAAACATTCAGTACTTC
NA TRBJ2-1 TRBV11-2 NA CASSPRRQYNEQFF TGTGCCAGCAGCCCACGGCGGCAGTACAATGAGCAGTTCTTC
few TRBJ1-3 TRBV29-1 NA CSVWVPAGNTIYF TGCAGCGTTTGGGTTCCGGCTGGAAACACCATATATTTT
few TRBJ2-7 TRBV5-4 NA CASSGASSYEQYF TGTGCCAGCAGCGGTGCTAGCTCCTACGAGCAGTACTTC
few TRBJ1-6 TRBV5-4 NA CASSGIGGDSPLHF TGTGCCAGCAGCGGTATAGGGGGTGATTCACCCCTCCACTTT
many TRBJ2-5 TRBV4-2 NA CASSQDQGRETQYF TGTGCCAGCAGCCAAGACCAGGGTCGAGAGACCCAGTACTTC
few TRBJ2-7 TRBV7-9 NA CASSPMGGPSSYEQYF TGTGCCAGCAGCCCCATGGGGGGCCCCTCTTCCTACGAGCAGTACTTC
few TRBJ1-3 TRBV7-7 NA CASSYRYGTGNTIYF TGTGCCAGCAGCTACCGATACGGGACAGGAAACACCATATATTTT
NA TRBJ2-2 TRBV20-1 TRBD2 CCARDSAGGGTGELFF TGCTGTGCTAGAGATTCAGCGGGAGGAGGCACCGGGGAGCTGTTTTTT
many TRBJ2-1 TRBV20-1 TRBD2 CSARLPTSGRRNEQFF TGCAGTGCTAGATTACCGACTAGCGGGAGACGAAATGAGCAGTTCTTC
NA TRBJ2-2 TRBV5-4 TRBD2 CASSDAGVIAGELFF TGTGCCAGCAGCGACGCGGGAGTTATCGCCGGGGAGCTGTTTTTT
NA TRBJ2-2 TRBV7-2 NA CASSLTQGTGELFF TGTGCCAGCAGCTTAACCCAAGGCACCGGGGAGCTGTTTTTT
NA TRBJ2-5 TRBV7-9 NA CASGAGQPTIQETQYF TGTGCCAGCGGTGCGGGACAGCCAACAATCCAAGAGACCCAGTACTTC
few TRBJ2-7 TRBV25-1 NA CASSQGGAGVSYEQYF TGTGCCAGCAGTCAGGGGGGGGCAGGGGTATCCTACGAGCAGTACTTC
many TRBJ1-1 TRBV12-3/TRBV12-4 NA CASSLDRVDTEAFF TGTGCCAGCAGTTTAGACAGGGTGGACACTGAAGCTTTCTTT
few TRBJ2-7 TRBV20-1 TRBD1 CSAGRGQGIAYEQYF TGCAGTGCTGGGAGAGGACAGGGGATCGCCTACGAGCAGTACTTC
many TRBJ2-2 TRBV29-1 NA CSVVVQGRNTGELFF TGCAGCGTTGTGGTACAGGGTAGAAACACCGGGGAGCTGTTTTTT
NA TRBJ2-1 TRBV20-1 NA CSAELLSSYNEQFF TGCAGTGCGGAATTACTAAGCTCCTACAATGAGCAGTTCTTC
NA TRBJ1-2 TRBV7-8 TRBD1 CASSSGQGSGYGYTF TGTGCCAGCAGCTCAGGACAGGGGAGCGGCTATGGCTACACCTTC
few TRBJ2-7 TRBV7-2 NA CASSRELGDLYEQYF TGTGCCAGCAGCCGCGAACTGGGGGATTTATACGAGCAGTACTTC
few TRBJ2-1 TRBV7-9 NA CASSLSWESNEQFF TGTGCCAGCAGCCTCTCTTGGGAGAGCAATGAGCAGTTCTTC
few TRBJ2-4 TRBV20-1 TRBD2 CSADHGLAEGRGKNIQYF TGCAGTGCTGACCATGGACTAGCGGAGGGTAGGGGCAAAAACATTCAGTACTTC
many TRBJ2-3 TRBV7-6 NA CASSNSGHSTDTQYF TGTGCCAGCAGCAATAGCGGACATAGCACAGATACGCAGTATTTT
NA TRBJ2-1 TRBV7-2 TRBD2 CASSPGTRGNEQFF TGTGCCAGCAGCCCCGGGACTAGGGGGAATGAGCAGTTCTTC
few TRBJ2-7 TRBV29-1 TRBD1 CSVRPGQGTYEQYF TGCAGCGTGAGGCCGGGACAGGGGACCTACGAGCAGTACTTC
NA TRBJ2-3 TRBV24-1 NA CATSDPPGVDTDTQYF TGTGCCACCAGTGACCCCCCGGGGGTAGACACAGATACGCAGTATTTT
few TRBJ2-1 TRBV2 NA CASSDGGRTYNEQFF TGTGCCAGCAGTGATGGTGGGAGGACCTACAATGAGCAGTTCTTC
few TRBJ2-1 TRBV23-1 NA CASSQSRRSYGRSYNEQFF TGCGCCAGCAGTCAATCGCGGAGGAGCTACGGGAGATCTTACAATGAGCAGTTCTTC
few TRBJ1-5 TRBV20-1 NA CSARRGLVNQPQHF TGCAGTGCTAGGAGGGGGTTGGTCAATCAGCCCCAGCATTTT
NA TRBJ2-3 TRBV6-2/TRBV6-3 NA CASSYLLPGMADTQYF TGTGCCAGCAGTTACCTGCTTCCGGGGATGGCAGATACGCAGTATTTT
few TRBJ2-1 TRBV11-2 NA CASSLGLRSYNEQFF TGTGCCAGCAGCTTAGGTCTCCGCTCCTACAATGAGCAGTTCTTC
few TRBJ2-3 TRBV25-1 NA CASSETGPGADTQYF TGTGCCAGCAGTGAAACCGGCCCCGGGGCAGATACGCAGTATTTT
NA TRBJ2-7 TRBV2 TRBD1 CASKEGQGAYEQYF TGTGCCAGCAAAGAGGGACAGGGGGCCTACGAGCAGTACTTC
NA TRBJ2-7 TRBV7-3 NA CASSLSLASDEQYF TGTGCCAGCAGCTTAAGCCTAGCGAGCGACGAGCAGTACTTC
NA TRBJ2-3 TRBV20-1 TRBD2 CSAPGLAGTTQYF TGCAGTGCCCCCGGACTAGCGGGAACTACGCAGTATTTT
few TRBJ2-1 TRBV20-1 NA CSARDSLASYNEQFF TGCAGTGCTAGAGACTCCCTGGCCTCCTACAATGAGCAGTTCTTC